This is a list of T cell receptor beta chains from one sample in a study of T cell responses to AZD1222 COVID-19 vaccine. Clones were sequenced by immunoSEQ multiplex PCR, and TCRdb holds only the in-frame ones, with some missing. The table lists about 120,000 clones, roughly nine tenths of them singletons, with around 7.2% in the top ten. Sample: peripheral blood, taken on day 0 of AZD1222 vaccination. Receptors were obtained from an adult in good health. Both conserved end residues are part of each CDR3. Some rows have no size entry. The others give once, few or many, or a class for an expanded clone.

v_gene,abundance,j_gene,CDR3aa
TRBV6-2/TRBV6-3,.,TRBJ2-3,CASSYSTSTDTQYF
TRBV5-1,once,TRBJ2-7,CASRPGQGDEQYF
TRBV6-4,.,TRBJ2-7,CASSGWGGSEQYF
TRBV30,once,TRBJ2-4,CAWSRTSGRANIQYF
TRBV5-6,.,TRBJ1-3,CASSLNRGQGFGNTIYF
TRBV7-6,.,TRBJ1-5,CASSTPTGAQPQHF
TRBV28,.,TRBJ1-6,CASSSTGNSYNSPLHF
TRBV30,.,TRBJ2-1,CAWTRGGAYNEQFF
TRBV18,.,TRBJ2-7,CASSSKTGTGDHEQYF
TRBV19,.,TRBJ2-7,CASSPRGGLAGDPYEQYF
TRBV7-8,.,TRBJ2-3,CASSQSRAGIRTDTQYF
TRBV10-1,once,TRBJ2-5,CASSSGQDQETQYF
TRBV15,.,TRBJ2-1,CATSRAGGPIDEQFF
TRBV4-1,few,TRBJ2-1,CASSQERLAAAYNEQFF
TRBV7-8,.,TRBJ1-5,CASSLERVSNQPQHF
TRBV29-1,.,TRBJ1-2,CSVGNGQGYGYTF
TRBV11-2,.,TRBJ2-1,CASSLGSVFNEQFF
TRBV10-1,.,TRBJ2-1,CASSVSSSSYNEQFF
TRBV5-6,.,TRBJ1-3,CASSSLSEGSSAGNTIYF
TRBV24-1,.,TRBJ2-1,CATSDPSWREGEQFF
TRBV5-4,once,TRBJ2-3,CASSQETDTQYF
TRBV3-1/TRBV3-2,.,TRBJ1-5,CASSHGWGRRNQPQHF
TRBV27,once,TRBJ2-5,CASSPGQFQETQYF
TRBV7-9,.,TRBJ2-3,CASSPGLAKGTQYF
TRBV11-2,.,TRBJ2-7,CASSLFHEQYF
TRBV7-7,once,TRBJ2-1,CASSRGLAQDEQFF
TRBV3-1/TRBV3-2,.,TRBJ2-7,CASSANPPPRHGGGRSYEQYF
TRBV3-1/TRBV3-2,.,TRBJ1-6,CASSQDGTGISPLHF